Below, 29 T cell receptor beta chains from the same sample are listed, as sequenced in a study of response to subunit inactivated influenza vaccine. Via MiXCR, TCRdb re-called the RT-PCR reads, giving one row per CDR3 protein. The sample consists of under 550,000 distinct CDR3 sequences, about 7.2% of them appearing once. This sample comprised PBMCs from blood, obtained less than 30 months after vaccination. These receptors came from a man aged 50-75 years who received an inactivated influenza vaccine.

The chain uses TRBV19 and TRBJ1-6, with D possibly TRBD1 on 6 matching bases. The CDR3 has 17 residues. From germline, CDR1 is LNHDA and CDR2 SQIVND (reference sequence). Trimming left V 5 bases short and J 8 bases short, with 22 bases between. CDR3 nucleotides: TGTGCCAGTAGTGCCACCGGGCCGAGAGGGGGATATTCACCCCTCCACTTT. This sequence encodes CASSATGPRGGYSPLHF. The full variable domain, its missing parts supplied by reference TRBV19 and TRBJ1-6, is DGGITQSPKYLFRKEGQNVTLSCEQNLNHDAMYWYRQDPGQGLRLIYYSQIVNDFQKGDIAEGYSVSREKKESFPLTVTSAQKNPTAFYLCASSATGPRGGYSPLHFGNGTRLTVT.

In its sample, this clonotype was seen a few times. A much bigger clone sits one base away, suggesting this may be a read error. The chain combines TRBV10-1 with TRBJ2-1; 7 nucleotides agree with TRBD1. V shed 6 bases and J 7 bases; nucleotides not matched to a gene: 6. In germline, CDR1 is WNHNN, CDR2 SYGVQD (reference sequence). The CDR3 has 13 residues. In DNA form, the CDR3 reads TGCGCCAGCAGCGGACAGGTGACGAATGAGCAGTTCTTC. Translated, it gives CASSGQVTNEQFF.

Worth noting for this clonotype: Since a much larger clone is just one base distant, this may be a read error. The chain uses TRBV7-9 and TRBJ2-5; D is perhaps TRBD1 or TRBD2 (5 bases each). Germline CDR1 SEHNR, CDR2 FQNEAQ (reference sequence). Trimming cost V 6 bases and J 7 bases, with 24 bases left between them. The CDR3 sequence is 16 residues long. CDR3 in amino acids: CASREGQWAPSGTQYF. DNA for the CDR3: TGTGCCAGCAGAGAGGGGCAGTGGGCGCCCAGTGGGACCCAGTACTTC. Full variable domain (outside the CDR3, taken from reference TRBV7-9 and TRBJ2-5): DTGVSQNPRHKITKRGQNVTFRCDPISEHNRLYWYRQTLGQGPEFLTYFQNEAQLEKSRLLSDRFSAERPKGSFSTLEIQRTEQGDSAMYLCASREGQWAPSGTQYFGPGTRLLVL.

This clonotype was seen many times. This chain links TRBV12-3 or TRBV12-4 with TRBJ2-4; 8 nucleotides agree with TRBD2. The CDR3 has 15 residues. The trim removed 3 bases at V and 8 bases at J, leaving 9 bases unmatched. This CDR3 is CASSFGPGRADIQYF. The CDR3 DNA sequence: TGTGCCAGCAGTTTTGGGCCCGGGAGGGCTGACATTCAGTACTTC.

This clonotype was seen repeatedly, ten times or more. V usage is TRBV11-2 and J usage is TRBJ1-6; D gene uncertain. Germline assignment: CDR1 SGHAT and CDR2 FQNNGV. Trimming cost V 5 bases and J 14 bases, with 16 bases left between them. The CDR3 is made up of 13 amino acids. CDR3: CASSARSSRTLHF. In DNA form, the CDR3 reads TGTGCCAGCAGCGCGAGGAGCTCCCGCACCCTCCACTTT.

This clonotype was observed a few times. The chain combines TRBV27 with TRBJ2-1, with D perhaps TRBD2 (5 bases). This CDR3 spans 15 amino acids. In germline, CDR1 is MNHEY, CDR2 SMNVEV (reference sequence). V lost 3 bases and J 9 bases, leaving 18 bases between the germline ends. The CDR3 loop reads CASSFQTLAKSEQFF. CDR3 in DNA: TGTGCCAGCAGTTTCCAAACGCTAGCAAAATCTGAGCAGTTCTTC.

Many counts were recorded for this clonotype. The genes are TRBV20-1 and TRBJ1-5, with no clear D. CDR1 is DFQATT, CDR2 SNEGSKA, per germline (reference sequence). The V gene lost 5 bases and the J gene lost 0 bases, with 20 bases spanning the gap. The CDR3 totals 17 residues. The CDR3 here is CSAPNRGRPYSNQPQHF. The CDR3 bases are TGCAGTGCTCCCAATCGTGGCAGGCCTTATAGCAATCAGCCCCAGCATTTT.

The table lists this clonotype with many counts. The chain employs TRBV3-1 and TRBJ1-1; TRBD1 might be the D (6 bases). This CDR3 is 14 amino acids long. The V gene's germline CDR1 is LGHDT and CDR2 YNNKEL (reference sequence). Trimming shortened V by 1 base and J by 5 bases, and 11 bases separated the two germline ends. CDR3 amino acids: CASSQVQGRTEAFF. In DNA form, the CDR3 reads TGTGCCAGCAGCCAAGTACAGGGAAGGACTGAAGCTTTCTTT.

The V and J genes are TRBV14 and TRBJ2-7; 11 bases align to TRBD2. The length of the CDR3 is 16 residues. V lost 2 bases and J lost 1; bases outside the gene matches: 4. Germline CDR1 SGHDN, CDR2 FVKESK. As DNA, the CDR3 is TGTGCCAGCAGCCAACTCGGGACTAGCGGTTCCTACGAGCAGTACTTC. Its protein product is CASSQLGTSGSYEQYF.

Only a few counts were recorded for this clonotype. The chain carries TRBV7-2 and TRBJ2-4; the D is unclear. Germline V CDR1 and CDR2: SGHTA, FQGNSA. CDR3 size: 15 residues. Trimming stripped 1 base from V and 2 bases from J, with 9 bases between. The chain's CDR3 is CASSLDPNTKNIQYF. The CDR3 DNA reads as TGTGCCAGCAGCTTAGATCCCAATACCAAAAACATTCAGTACTTC.

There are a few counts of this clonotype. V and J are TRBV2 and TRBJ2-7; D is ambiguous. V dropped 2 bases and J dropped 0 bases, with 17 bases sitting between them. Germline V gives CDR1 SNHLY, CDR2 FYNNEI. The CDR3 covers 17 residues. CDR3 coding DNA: TGTGCCAGCAGTGAATCCCTGGAGACTGGATCCTCCTACGAGCAGTACTTC. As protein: CASSESLETGSSYEQYF.

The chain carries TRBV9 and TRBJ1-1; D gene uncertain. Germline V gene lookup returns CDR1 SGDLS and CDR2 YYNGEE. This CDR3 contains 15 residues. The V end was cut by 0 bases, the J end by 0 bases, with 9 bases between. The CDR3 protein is CASSVGSALNTEAFF. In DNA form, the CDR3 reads TGTGCCAGCAGCGTAGGGTCAGCCCTGAACACTGAAGCTTTCTTT.

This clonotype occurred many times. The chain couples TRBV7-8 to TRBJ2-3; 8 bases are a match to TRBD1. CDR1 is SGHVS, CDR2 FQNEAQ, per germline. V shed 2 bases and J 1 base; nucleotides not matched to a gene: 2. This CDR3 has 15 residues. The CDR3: CASSLMGQGTDTQYF. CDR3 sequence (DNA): TGTGCCAGCAGCTTAATGGGACAGGGCACAGATACGCAGTATTTT.

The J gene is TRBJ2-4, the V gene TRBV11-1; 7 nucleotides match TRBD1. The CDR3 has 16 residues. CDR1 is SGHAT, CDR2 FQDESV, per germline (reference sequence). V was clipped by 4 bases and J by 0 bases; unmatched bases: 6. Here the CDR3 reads CASSSNRGLAKNIQYF. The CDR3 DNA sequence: TGTGCCAGCAGCTCAAACAGGGGTTTAGCCAAAAACATTCAGTACTTC.

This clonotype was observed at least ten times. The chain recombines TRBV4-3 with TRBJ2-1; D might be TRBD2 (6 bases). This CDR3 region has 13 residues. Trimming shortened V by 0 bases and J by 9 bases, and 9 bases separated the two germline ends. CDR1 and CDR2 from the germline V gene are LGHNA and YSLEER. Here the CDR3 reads CASSQEKGLEQFF. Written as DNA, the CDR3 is TGCGCCAGCAGCCAAGAGAAGGGACTTGAGCAGTTCTTC.

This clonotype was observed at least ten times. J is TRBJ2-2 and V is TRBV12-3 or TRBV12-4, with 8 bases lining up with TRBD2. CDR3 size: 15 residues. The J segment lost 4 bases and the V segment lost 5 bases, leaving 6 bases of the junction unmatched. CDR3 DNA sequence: TGTGCCAGCAGTCTTAGCGGGGCGGTCACCGGGGAGCTGTTTTTT. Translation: CASSLSGAVTGELFF.

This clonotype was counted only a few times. Written as DNA, the CDR3 is TGTGCCAGCAGCTCACGGACAGGGCCTACCTACAATGAGCAGTTCTTC. This translates into CASSSRTGPTYNEQFF. The chain joins TRBV7-9 to TRBJ2-1, with 8 bases fitting TRBD1. V shed 4 bases, J shed 2 bases, and the junction held 7 bases outside the gene matches. CDR1 is SEHNR, CDR2 FQNEAQ, per germline (reference sequence). The CDR3 contains 16 residues. The full variable domain, in which reference TRBV7-9 and TRBJ2-1 provide the parts outside the CDR3, is DTGVSQNPRHKITKRGQNVTFRCDPISEHNRLYWYRQTLGQGPEFLTYFQNEAQLEKSRLLSDRFSAERPKGSFSTLEIQRTEQGDSAMYLCASSSRTGPTYNEQFFGPGTRLTVL.

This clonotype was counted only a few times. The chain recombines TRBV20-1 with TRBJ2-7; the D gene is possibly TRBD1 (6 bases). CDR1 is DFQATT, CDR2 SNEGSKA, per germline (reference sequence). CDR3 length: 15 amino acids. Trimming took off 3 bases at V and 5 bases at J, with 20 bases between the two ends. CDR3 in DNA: TGCAGTGCTAGTTTTACTGGCGGCAGGGGAAACGAGCAGTACTTC. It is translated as CSASFTGGRGNEQYF.

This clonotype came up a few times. CDR3 region: CASSVRGPLGNQPQHF. As DNA, the CDR3 is TGTGCCAGCAGCGTCCGGGGCCCTCTGGGGAATCAGCCCCAGCATTTT. This rearrangement joins TRBV7-8 to TRBJ1-5; D perhaps matches TRBD1 (5 bases). The CDR3 runs to 16 residues. Trimming took off 5 bases at V and 4 bases at J, with 18 bases between the two ends. Germline loops: CDR1 SGHVS, CDR2 FQNEAQ.

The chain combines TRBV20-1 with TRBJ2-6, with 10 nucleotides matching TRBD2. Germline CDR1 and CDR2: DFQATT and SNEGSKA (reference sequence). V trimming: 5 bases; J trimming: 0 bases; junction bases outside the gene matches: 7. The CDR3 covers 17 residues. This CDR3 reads CSAWEREGNSGANVLTF. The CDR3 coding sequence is TGCAGTGCTTGGGAGCGGGAGGGAAACTCTGGGGCCAACGTCCTGACTTTC.

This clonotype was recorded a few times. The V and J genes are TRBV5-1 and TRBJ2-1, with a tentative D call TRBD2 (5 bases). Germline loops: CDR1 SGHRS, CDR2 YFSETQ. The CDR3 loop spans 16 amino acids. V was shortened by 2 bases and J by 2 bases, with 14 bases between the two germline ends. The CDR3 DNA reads TGCGCCAGCAGCTTCGCCGGAGGACGAACCTACAATGAGCAGTTCTTC. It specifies CASSFAGGRTYNEQFF.

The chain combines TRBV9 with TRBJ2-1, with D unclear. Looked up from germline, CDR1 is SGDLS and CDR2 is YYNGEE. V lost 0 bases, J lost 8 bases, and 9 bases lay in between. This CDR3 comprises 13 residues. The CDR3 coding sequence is TGTGCCAGCAGCGTAGCTCCTCCGGATGAGCAGTTCTTC. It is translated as CASSVAPPDEQFF.

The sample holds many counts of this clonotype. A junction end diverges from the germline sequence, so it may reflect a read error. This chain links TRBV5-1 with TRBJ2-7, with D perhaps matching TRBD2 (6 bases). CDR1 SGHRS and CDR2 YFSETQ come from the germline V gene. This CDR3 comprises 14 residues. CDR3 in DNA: TGCGCCAGCAGCTTGGGCACAACTAGCTACGGGCAGTACTTC. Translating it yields CASSLGTTSYGQYF.

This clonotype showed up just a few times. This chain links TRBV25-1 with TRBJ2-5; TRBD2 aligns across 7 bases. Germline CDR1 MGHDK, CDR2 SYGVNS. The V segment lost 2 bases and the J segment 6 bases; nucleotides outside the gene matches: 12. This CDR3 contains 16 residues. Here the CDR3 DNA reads TGTGCCAGCAGTGAAGCCCCATGGCAGGGAGGGAAGACCCAGTACTTC. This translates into CASSEAPWQGGKTQYF.

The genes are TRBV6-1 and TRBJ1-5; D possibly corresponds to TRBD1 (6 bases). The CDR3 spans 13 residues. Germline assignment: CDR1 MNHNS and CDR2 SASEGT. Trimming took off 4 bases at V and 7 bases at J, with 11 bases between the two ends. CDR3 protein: CASSAIQGQPQHF. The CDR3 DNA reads TGTGCCAGCAGTGCGATACAGGGACAGCCCCAGCATTTT.

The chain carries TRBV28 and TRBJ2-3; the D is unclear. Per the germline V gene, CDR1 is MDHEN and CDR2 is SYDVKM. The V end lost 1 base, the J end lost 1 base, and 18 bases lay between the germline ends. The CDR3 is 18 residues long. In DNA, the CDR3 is TGTGCCAGCAGTTTATTGGGTGGTGGTCTGGTGGGCACAGATACGCAGTATTTT. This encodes CASSLLGGGLVGTDTQYF. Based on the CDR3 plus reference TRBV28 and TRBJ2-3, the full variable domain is DVKVTQSSRYLVKRTGEKVFLECVQDMDHENMFWYRQDPGLGLRLIYFSYDVKMKEKGDIPEGYSVSREKKERFSLILESASTNQTSMYLCASSLLGGGLVGTDTQYFGPGTRLTVL.

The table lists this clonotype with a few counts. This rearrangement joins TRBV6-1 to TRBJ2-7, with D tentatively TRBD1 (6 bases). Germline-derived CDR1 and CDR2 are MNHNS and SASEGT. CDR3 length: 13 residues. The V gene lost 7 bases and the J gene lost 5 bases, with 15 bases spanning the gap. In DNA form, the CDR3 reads TGTGCCAGCAAAAGGGGGAGAGTCAACGAGCAGTACTTC. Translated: CASKRGRVNEQYF.

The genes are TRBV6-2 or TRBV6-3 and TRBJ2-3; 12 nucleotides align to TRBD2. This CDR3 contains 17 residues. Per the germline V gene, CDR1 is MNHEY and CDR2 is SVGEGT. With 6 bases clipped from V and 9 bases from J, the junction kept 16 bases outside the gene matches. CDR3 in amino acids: CASRSSGGALFMYTQYF. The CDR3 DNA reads TGTGCCAGCAGGTCTAGCGGGGGGGCCTTATTTATGTACACGCAGTATTTT.

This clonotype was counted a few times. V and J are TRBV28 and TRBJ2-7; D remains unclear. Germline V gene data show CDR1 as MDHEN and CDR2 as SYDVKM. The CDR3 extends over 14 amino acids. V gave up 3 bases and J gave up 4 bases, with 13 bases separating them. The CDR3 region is CASSFVGSGYEQYF. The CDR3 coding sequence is TGTGCCAGCAGTTTCGTAGGGTCCGGGTACGAGCAGTACTTC.